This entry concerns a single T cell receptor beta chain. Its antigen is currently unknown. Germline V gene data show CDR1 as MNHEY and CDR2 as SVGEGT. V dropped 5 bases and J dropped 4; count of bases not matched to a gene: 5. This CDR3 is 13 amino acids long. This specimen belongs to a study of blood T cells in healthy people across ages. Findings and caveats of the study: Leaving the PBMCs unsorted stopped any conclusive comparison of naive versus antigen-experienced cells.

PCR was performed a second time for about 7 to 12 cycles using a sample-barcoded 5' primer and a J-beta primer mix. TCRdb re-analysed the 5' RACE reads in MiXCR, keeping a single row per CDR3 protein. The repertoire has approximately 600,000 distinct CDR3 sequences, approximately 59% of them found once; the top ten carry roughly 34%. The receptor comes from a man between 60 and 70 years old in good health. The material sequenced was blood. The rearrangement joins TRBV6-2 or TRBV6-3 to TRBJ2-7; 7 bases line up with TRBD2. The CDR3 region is CASSTSLAYEQYF. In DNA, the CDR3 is TGTGCCAGCAGTACATCACTAGCGTACGAGCAGTACTTC.